This TCR beta chain was observed in a study of CD8 T cells in ankylosing spondylitis. Study observations and caveats: In ankylosing spondylitis blood, a motif of roughly 8 highly homologous TCR beta variants appeared characteristic.

About this clonotype itself: Its antigen is not known.

Trimming cost V 2 bases and J 4 bases, with 9 bases left between them. Germline V gene lookup returns CDR1 WNHNN and CDR2 SYGVQD (reference sequence). The CDR3 is made up of 14 amino acids. TCRdb passed the 5' RACE reads through MiXCR, listing each CDR3 protein once. The table has a few hundred thousand distinct CDR3 sequences, more than 20% seen once. The sequence was obtained from a male donor with ankylosing spondylitis or in good health (not recorded which). Material for sequencing was blood, either unsorted or a sorted T cell fraction (not recorded which). V and J are TRBV10-1 and TRBJ2-1, with D perhaps matching TRBD1 (6 bases). Here the CDR3 reads CASSERQEYNEQFF. DNA for the CDR3: TGCGCCAGCAGTGAGAGACAGGAGTACAATGAGCAGTTCTTC.